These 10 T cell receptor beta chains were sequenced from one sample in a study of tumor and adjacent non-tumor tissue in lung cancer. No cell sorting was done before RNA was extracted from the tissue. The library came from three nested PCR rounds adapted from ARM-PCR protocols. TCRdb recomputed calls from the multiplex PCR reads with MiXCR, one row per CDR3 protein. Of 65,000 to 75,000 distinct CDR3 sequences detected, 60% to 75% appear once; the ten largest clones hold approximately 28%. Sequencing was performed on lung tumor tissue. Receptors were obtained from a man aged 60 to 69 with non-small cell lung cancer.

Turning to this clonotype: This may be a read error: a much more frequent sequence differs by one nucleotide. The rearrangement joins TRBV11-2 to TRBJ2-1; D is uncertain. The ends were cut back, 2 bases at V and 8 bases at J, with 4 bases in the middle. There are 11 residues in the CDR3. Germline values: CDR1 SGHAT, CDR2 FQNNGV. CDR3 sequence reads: CASSLTHEQFF. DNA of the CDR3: TGTGCCAGCAGCTTAACGCATGAGCAGTTCTTC.

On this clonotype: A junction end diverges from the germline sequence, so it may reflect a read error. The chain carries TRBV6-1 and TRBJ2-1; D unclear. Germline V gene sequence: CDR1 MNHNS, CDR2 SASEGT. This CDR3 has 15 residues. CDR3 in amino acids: CACSEAASAYNEQFF. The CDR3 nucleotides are TGTGCCTGCAGTGAAGCAGCGTCCGCGTACAATGAGCAGTTTTTC.

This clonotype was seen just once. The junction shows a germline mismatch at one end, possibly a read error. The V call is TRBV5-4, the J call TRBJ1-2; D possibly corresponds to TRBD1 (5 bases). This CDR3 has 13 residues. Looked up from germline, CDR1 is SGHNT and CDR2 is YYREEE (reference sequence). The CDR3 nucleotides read TGTGCCAGTAGCTTGAGGACATCCTATGGCTACATCTTC. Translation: CASSLRTSYGYIF.

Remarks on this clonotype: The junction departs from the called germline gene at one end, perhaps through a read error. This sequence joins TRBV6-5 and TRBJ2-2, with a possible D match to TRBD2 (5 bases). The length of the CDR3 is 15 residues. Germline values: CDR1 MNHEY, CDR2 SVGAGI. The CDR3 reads CVSSYSRRGTGELFF. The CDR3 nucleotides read TGTGTCAGCAGTTACTCGAGACGGGGTACCGGGGAGCTGTTTTTT.

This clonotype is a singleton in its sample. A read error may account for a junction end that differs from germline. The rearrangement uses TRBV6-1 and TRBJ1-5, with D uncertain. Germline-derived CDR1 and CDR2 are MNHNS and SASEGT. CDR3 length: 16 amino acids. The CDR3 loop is CASSPSMFNSSQPQHF. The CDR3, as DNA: TGTGCCAGCAGTCCCTCGATGTTCAATAGCAGTCAGCCCCAGCATTTT.

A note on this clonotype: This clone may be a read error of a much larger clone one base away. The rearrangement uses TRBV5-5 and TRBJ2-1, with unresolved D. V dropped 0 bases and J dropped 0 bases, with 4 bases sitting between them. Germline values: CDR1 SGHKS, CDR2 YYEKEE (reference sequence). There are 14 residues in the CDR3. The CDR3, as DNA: TGTGCCAGCAGCTTGGGGGTCTCCTACAATGAGCAGTTCTTC. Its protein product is CASSLGVSYNEQFF.

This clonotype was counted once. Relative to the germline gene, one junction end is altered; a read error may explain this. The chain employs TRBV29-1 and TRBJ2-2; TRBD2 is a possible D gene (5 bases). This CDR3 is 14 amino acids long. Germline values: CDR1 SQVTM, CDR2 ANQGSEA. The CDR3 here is CSVLSLSATGELSF. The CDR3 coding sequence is TGCAGCGTTTTGAGCCTCTCAGCCACCGGGGAGCTGTCTTTT.

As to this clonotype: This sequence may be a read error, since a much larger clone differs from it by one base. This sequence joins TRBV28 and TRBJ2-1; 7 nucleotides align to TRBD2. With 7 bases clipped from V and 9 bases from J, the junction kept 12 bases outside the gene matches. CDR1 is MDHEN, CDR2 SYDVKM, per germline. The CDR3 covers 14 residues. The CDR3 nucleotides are TGTGCCAGCAAGCAGATTAACGGGAGGAGTGAGCAGTTCTTC. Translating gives CASKQINGRSEQFF.

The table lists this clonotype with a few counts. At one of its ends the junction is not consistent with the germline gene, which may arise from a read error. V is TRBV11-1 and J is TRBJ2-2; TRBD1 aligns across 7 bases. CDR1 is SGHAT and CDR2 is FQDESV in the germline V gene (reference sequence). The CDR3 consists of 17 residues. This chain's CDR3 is CANSLEMTGPHTGELFF. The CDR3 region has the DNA TGTGCCAACAGCTTAGAAATGACAGGGCCCCACACCGGGGAGCTGTTTTTT.

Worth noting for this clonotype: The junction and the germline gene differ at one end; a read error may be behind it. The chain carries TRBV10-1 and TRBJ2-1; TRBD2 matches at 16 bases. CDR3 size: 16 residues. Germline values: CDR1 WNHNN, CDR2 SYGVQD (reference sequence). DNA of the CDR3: TGCGCAAGCAGTCCCGGGACTAGCGGGAGGGACAATGAGCTGTTCTTC. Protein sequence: CASSPGTSGRDNELFF.